This T cell receptor beta chain was documented in a study of blood T cell repertoires in COVID-19. CDR1 is MGHRA, CDR2 YSYEKL, per germline. The CDR3 consists of 15 residues. Trimming stripped 1 base from V and 12 bases from J, with 21 bases between. Clones were read by immunoSEQ multiplex PCR, and TCRdb kept only the in-frame ones, dropping some. The profile covers around 200,000 clones, with 80% to 90% appearing a single time and about 1.3% taken by the ten largest. This TCR derives from a man between 25 and 39 years old who had recovered from COVID-19. The V gene is TRBV4-1, the J gene TRBJ1-1; tentatively, D is TRBD1 (6 bases). Sample: PBMCs or T cells enriched from blood (not recorded which). CDR3 region: CASSQAPYLQGRTFF. Here the CDR3 DNA reads TGCGCCAGCAGCCAAGCGCCCTATTTACAGGGTAGGACTTTCTTT.